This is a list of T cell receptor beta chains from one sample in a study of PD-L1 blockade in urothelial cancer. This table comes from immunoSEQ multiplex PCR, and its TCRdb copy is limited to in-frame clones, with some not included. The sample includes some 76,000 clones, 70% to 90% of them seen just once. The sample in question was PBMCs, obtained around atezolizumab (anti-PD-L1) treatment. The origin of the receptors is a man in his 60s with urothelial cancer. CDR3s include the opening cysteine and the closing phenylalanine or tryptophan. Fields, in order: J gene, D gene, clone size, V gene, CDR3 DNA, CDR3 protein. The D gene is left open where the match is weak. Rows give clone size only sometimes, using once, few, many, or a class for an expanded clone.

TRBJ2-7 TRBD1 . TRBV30 TGTGCCTGGAGTGGGACAGGGCCCGAGCAGTACTTC CAWSGTGPEQYF
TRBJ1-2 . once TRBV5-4 TGTGCCAGCAGCTTGGCAGGGGCAAGCTACACCTTC CASSLAGASYTF
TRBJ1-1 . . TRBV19 TGTGCCAGTAGTCGCCAGGGGAAAACTGAAGCTTTCTTT CASSRQGKTEAFF
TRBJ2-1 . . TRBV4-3 TGCGCCAGCAGCCAAGATAGACCGGGTCGAGGCGATGAGCAGTTCTTC CASSQDRPGRGDEQFF
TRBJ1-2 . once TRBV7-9 TGTGCCAGCAGCTTAGGAGGGTTTTATGGCTACACCTTC CASSLGGFYGYTF
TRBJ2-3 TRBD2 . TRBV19 TGTGCCAGTAGTATTTTGGCGGGGGGGGGCATAGATACGCAGTATTTT CASSILAGGGIDTQYF
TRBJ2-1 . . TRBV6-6 TGTGCCAGCAGTTACTCGGAGGGATTCGCCTTCTTC CASSYSEGFAFF
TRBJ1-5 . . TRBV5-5 TGTGCCAGCAGCTTTTTCCGTAATCAGCCCCAGCATTTT CASSFFRNQPQHF
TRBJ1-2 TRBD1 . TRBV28 TGTGCCAGCAGCCCCGGAGGCAGGGGGCTCTATGGCTACACCTTC CASSPGGRGLYGYTF
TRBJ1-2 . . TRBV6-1 TGTGCCAGCTCCGGGGTGACCGGCTACACCTTC CASSGVTGYTF
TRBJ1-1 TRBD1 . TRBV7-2 TGTGCCAGCAGCTCCGTACAGGGGGCAAGCACTGAAGCTTTCTTT CASSSVQGASTEAFF
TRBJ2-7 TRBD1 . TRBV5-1 TGCGCCAGCAGCCCTCAATCCGACAGGGTCCGCGGGGAGCAGTACTTC CASSPQSDRVRGEQYF
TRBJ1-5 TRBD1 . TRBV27 TGTGCCAGCAGCCTACTTTCTAAAGGACAGGGCCTTCATTTT CASSLLSKGQGLHF
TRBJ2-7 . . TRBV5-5 TGTGCCAGCAGCTTAATCATGGAGACCTACGAGCAGTACTTC CASSLIMETYEQYF
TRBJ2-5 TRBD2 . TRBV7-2 TGTGCCAGCAGCTTAGGTGTACTAGCGGAGACCCAGTACTTC CASSLGVLAETQYF
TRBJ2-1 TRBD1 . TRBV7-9 TGTGCCAGCAGCCTTGGGACAGGGAGGGCGAATGAGCAGTTCTTC CASSLGTGRANEQFF
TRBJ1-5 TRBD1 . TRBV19 TGTGCCAGTAGATCCGGGACAGGGGGTCAGCCCCAGCATTTT CASRSGTGGQPQHF
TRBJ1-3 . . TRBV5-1 TGCGCCAGCAGCCCACCGGGGGCTGGAAACACCATATATTTT CASSPPGAGNTIYF
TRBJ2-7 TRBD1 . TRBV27 TGTGCCAGCAGTCCGTGGACAGGGGGCGCTTCGCAGTACTTC CASSPWTGGASQYF
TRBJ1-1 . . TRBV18 TGTGCCAGCTCACCCGGTACTGAAGCTTTCTTT CASSPGTEAFF
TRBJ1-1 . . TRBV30 TGTGCCCGGAATAATAATGCTGAAGCTTTCTTT CARNNNAEAFF
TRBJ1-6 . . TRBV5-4 TGTGCCAGCAGCTTGTTAGGGGGTGCGGCAGGGTCACCCCTCCACTTT CASSLLGGAAGSPLHF
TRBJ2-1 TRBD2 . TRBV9 TGTGCCAGCAGCGTAGGACTAGCGGGCGTATACAATGAGCAGTTCTTC CASSVGLAGVYNEQFF
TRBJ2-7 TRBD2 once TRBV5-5 TGTGCCAGCAGCAGAGGGACTAGCGGGAGTTCCCCATCCTACGAGCAGTACTTC CASSRGTSGSSPSYEQYF
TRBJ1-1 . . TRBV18 TGTGCCAGCTCACCACGCGAGGGCACTGAAGCTTTCTTT CASSPREGTEAFF
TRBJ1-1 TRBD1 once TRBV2 TGTGCCAGCAGAAGGGACAGGAACCCTGAAGCTTTCTTT CASRRDRNPEAFF
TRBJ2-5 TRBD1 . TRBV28 TGTGCCAGCAGTTCCGGGGACAGACAAGAGACCCAGTACTTC CASSSGDRQETQYF
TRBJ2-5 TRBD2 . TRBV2 TGTGCCAGCAGTGGCGGGGGGGCCGGGGAGACCCAGTACTTC CASSGGGAGETQYF
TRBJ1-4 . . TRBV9 TGTGCCAGCAGCGTAGGAGTAAGCGCAACTAATGAAAAACTGTTTTTT CASSVGVSATNEKLFF
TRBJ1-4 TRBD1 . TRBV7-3 TGTGCCAGCAGCCTCACAGGGGAGAAAGGCGAAAAACTGTTTTTT CASSLTGEKGEKLFF
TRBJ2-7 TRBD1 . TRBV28 TGTGCCAGCAGTCCGTGGGACAGGAGCTCCTACGAGCAGTACTTC CASSPWDRSSYEQYF
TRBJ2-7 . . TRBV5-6 TGTGCCAGCAGCCCCCTAGCCGCCGGACAGATCTACGAGCAGTACTTC CASSPLAAGQIYEQYF
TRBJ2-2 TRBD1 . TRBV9 TGTGCCTCACACCCCTGGCAGGGGGCGCCCACCGGGGAGCTGTTTTTT CASHPWQGAPTGELFF
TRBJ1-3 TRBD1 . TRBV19 TGTGCCAGTAGTATTGGACAGGGAAGTGGAGGAAACACCATATATTTT CASSIGQGSGGNTIYF
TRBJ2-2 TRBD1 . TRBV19 TGTGCCAGTAGGTCAGGGGGATTGGCCGGGGAGCTGTTTTTT CASRSGGLAGELFF
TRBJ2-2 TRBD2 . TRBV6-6 TGTGCCGCGTCCGGGACTAGCGACTCCGGGGAGCTGTTTTTT CAASGTSDSGELFF
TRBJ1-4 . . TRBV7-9 TGTGCCAGCAGCTTAGCCGATTTCGGTGAAAAACTGTTTTTT CASSLADFGEKLFF
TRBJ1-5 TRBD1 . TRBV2 TGTGCCAGCAGTGGGACACAGGGGGCAGGGCAGCCCCAGCATTTT CASSGTQGAGQPQHF
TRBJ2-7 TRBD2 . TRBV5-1 TGCGCCAGCAGCGTCCATCTAGCGGGGGTTGCCTACTACGAGCAGTACTTC CASSVHLAGVAYYEQYF
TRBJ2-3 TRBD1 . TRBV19 TGTGCCAGTAGTACAACGGTGGTGACAGGGTGGACAGATACGCAGTATTTT CASSTTVVTGWTDTQYF
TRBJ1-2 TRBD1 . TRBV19 TGTGCCAGTAGTATAGCCGGGACAGGGGGCGGCTATGGCTACACCTTC CASSIAGTGGGYGYTF
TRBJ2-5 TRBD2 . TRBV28 TGTGCCAGCAGTCTAGCGGGAGGACAAGAGACCCAGTACTTC CASSLAGGQETQYF
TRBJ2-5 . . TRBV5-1 TGCGCCAGCAGCTTGGCAGAAGAGACCCAGTACTTC CASSLAEETQYF
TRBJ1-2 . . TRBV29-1 TGCAGCGTGATGGGCTCTAACTATGGCTACACCTTC CSVMGSNYGYTF
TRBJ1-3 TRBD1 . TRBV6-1 TGTGCCAGCAGGACAGGGGCTGGAAACACCATATATTTT CASRTGAGNTIYF
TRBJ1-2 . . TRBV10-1 TGCGCCAGCAGTGAGGGTACAGGACCCCCCATTTACGGGGGCTACACCTTC CASSEGTGPPIYGGYTF
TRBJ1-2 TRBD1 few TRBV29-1 TGCAGCGTCTTATTGACAGGGATCTATGGCTACACCTTC CSVLLTGIYGYTF
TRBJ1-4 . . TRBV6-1 TGTGCCAGCAGTGTTACAGGAACAACTAATGAAAAACTGTTTTTT CASSVTGTTNEKLFF
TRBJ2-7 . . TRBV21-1 TGTGCCAGCTCTGGACTAGCGGGCCCCTCAACCATTGCCTACGAGCAGTACTTC CASSGLAGPSTIAYEQYF
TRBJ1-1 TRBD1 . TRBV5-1 TGCGCCAGCAGCTTGTGGGACAGGGGCGGTGAAGCTTTCTTT CASSLWDRGGEAFF
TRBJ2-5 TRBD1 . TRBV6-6 TGTGCCAGCAGCTCCTCGACAGGGCGAGAGACCCAGTACTTC CASSSSTGRETQYF
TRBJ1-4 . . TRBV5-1 TGCGCCAGCAGCTTTTCCCCGCCGGGACTGCTTAATGAAAAACTGTTTTTT CASSFSPPGLLNEKLFF
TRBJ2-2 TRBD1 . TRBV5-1 TGCGCCAGCAGCTTGGCCCGGACAGGCACCGGGGAGCTGTTTTTT CASSLARTGTGELFF